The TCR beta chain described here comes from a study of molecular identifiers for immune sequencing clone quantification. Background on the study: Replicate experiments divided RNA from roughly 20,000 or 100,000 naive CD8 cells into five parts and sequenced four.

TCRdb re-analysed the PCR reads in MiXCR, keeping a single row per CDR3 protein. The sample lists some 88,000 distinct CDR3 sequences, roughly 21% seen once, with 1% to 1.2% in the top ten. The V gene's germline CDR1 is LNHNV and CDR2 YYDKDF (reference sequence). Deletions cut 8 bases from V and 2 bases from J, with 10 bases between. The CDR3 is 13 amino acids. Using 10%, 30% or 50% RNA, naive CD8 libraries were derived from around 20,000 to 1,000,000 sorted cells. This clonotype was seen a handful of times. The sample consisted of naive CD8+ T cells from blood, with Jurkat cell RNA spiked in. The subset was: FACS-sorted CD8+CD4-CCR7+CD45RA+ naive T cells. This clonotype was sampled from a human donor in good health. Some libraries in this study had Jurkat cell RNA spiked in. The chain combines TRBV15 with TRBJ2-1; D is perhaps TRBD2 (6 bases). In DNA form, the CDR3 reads TGTGCCACCCAGCCTAGCGCCTACAATGAGCAGTTCTTC. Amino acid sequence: CATQPSAYNEQFF.